One and the same sample provided the 6 T cell receptor beta chains below, sequenced in a study of blood T cell repertoires in COVID-19. Some clones are missing from TCRdb's copy, which holds only in-frame ones; the method was immunoSEQ multiplex PCR. The sample includes 45,000 to 50,000 clones, roughly nine tenths of them seen just once. The sequenced sample consisted of peripheral blood. The origin of the receptors is a human donor in a cohort sampled during active COVID-19.

V and J are TRBV6-5 and TRBJ2-5; 10 bases line up with TRBD2. The CDR3 contains 13 residues. Germline CDR1 MNHEY, CDR2 SVGAGI. The J segment lost 5 bases and the V segment lost 6 bases, leaving 3 bases of the junction unmatched. The CDR3 spells CASRRGLAETQYF. CDR3 sequence (DNA): TGTGCCAGCAGAAGGGGACTAGCGGAGACCCAGTACTTC.

The V gene is TRBV6-5, the J gene TRBJ2-3, with TRBD1 as a possible D gene (5 bases). CDR1 is MNHEY and CDR2 is SVGAGI in the germline V gene. V lost 5 bases to trimming and J lost 6 bases, with 15 bases between them. The CDR3 is 14 amino acids. Here the CDR3 DNA reads TGTGCCAGCAGTAGGGGCCCCGAGGCGGATACGCAGTATTTT. Its translation: CASSRGPEADTQYF.

V gene TRBV28 combines with J gene TRBJ1-2, with D possibly TRBD1 on 5 matching bases. V was shortened by 3 bases and J by 5 bases, with 19 bases between the two germline ends. This CDR3 has 16 residues. Per germline, CDR1 MDHEN and CDR2 SYDVKM. In nucleotides, the CDR3 is TGTGCCAGCAGTTTTGAGAGATTTGCAGGGATTTATGGCTACACCTTC. Its translation is CASSFERFAGIYGYTF.

The chain joins TRBV5-1 to TRBJ2-5; weak D call: TRBD1 (5 bases). The CDR3 totals 14 residues. Trimming took 3 bases from V and 2 from J, leaving 11 bases between them. The germline V gene encodes CDR1 SGHRS and CDR2 YFSETQ. Here the CDR3 DNA reads TGCGCCAGCAGCTCGGCAGGGATGCAAGAGACCCAGTACTTC. As protein: CASSSAGMQETQYF. Based on the CDR3 plus reference TRBV5-1 and TRBJ2-5, the full variable domain is KAGVTQTPRYLIKTRGQQVTLSCSPISGHRSVSWYQQTPGQGLQFLFEYFSETQRNKGNFPGRFSGRQFSNSRSEMNVSTLELGDSALYLCASSSAGMQETQYFGPGTRLLVL.

This clone was counted a single time. The chain couples TRBV2 to TRBJ2-4; D is uncertain. The CDR3 runs 12 residues. The V end was cut by 7 bases, the J end by 8 bases, with 12 bases between. Germline loops: CDR1 SNHLY, CDR2 FYNNEI. CDR3 DNA sequence: TGTGCCAGCAAAGGTAGCAAGGACATTCAGTACTTC. It specifies CASKGSKDIQYF.

The gene calls are TRBV7-2 and TRBJ2-3, with TRBD1 matching 10 bases. V was clipped by 1 base and J by 4 bases; unmatched bases: 11. There are 18 residues in the CDR3. Per germline, CDR1 SGHTA and CDR2 FQGNSA. The DNA of the CDR3 is TGTGCCAGCAGCTTAGGTGTAGGGACAGGGGCGTCTCCAGATACGCAGTATTTT. Translating gives CASSLGVGTGASPDTQYF.